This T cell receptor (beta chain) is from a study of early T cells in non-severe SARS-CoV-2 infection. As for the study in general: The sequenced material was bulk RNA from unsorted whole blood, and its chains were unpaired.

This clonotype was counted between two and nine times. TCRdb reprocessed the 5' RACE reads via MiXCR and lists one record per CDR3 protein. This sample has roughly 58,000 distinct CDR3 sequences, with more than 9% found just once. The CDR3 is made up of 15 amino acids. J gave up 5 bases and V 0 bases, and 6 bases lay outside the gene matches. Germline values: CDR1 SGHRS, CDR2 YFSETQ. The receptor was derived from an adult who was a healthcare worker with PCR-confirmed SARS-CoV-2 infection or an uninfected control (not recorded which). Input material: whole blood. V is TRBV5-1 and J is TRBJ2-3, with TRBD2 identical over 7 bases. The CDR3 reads CASSLAAGEGDTQYF. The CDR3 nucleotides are TGCGCCAGCAGCTTGGCGGCGGGAGAGGGAGATACGCAGTATTTT.